The TCR beta chain under discussion was sequenced for a study of T cells in Graves' hyperthyroidism and ophthalmopathy. Study-level results: Researchers report that a 13 V-J model separated ophthalmopathy from stable hyperthyroidism.

Germline CDR1 and CDR2: SEHNR and FQNEAQ (reference sequence). The CDR3 consists of 15 residues. The J segment lost 0 bases and the V segment lost 4 bases, leaving 6 bases of the junction unmatched. Remarks on this clonotype: The antigen is undetermined.

Amplification yielded TCR beta CDR3 regions, with RNA transcripts as the source. HTBI primers were employed in a first-round RT-PCR of the TCR CDR3. TCRdb independently ran MiXCR on the multiplex PCR reads; one entry per CDR3 protein. The data show 250,000 to 300,000 distinct CDR3 sequences, 13% seen once. Patients aged 18 to 65 had newly diagnosed hyperthyroidism of under 2 months' duration. Patients were excluded for uncontrolled infection, other autoimmune disease, pregnancy or lactation. The J gene is TRBJ2-7, the V gene TRBV7-9; 7 nucleotides match TRBD1. The receptor's source is a woman under 40 with Graves' hyperthyroidism that later progressed to Graves' ophthalmopathy. Sample: blood. The CDR3 DNA is TGTGCCAGCAGCTCCTCCCGGGACAGCTCCTACGAGCAGTACTTC. It translates to CASSSSRDSSYEQYF.